The T cell receptor beta chain described here comes from a study of Ad26.COV2.S vaccination and SARS-CoV-2 variants. Study information: Recipients of Ad26.COV2.S got it intramuscularly, once or twice 56 days apart.

Treatment of the sample: around 19 received Ad26.COV2.S at low or high dose, single or two shots; about five received placebo; per-sample allocation not given. Sampling took place 63 days after the first vaccine or placebo injection. Study-wide results and caveats: Vaccine and placebo recipients had comparable breadth of non-spike TCRs. There was reportedly substantial breadth in spike-specific CD8+ and CD4+ T cell responses after vaccination.

The method was immunoSEQ multiplex PCR; TCRdb's version includes in-frame clones alone and lacks a portion of them. The sample lists roughly 320,000 clones, roughly 84% seen once, with about 3.4% in the top ten. In regard to this clone: Its target is unknown.

This CDR3 has 17 amino acids. From germline, CDR1 is LGHNA and CDR2 YNFKEQ. V lost 6 bases to trimming and J lost 3 bases; unmatched junction nucleotides: 13. This chain uses TRBV4-2 with TRBJ2-1; 8 bases line up with TRBD2. The source material was peripheral blood, sampled in a trial of Ad26.COV2.S vaccine versus placebo. The receptor was derived from a person aged 18 to 65 who received the Ad26.COV2.S COVID-19 vaccine or a placebo. The DNA for the CDR3 is TGTGCCAGCAGTCCCTCGGGGGGGACCCTCGTCTACAATGAGCAGTTCTTC. Protein product: CASSPSGGTLVYNEQFF.